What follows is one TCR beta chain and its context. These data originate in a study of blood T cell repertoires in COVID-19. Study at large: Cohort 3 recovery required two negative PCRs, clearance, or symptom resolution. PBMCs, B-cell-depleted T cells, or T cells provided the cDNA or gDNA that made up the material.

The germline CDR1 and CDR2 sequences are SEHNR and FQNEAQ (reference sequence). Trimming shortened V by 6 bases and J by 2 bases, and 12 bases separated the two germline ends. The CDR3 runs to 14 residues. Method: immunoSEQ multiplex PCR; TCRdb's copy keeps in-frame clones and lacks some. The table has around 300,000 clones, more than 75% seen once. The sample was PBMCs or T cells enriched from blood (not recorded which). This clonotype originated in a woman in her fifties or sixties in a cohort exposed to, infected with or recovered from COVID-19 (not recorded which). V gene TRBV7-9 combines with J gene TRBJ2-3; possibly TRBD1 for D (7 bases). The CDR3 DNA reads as TGTGCCAGCAGACGACAGGGACTCACAGATACGCAGTATTTT. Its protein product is CASRRQGLTDTQYF.